The present T cell receptor (beta chain) was sequenced within a study of cytomegalovirus exposure and HLA in healthy donors (dated by TCRdb to 2015 to 2018). A note on the overall study: An earlier analysis of approximately 550 of the donors reported about 290 Gb of sequence data and 117 million unique TCR beta sequences from some 180 million T cells. An early release that covered 500 to 800 HLA-typed donors contained about 300 gigabases of sequencing data and around 80 million unique TCR sequences. Of the roughly 400 genotyped donors, around 81% fell in the genetic ancestry cluster associated with self-reported Caucasian donors. The study was designed to test whether signatures of past pathogen exposure could be identified by cataloging public T cell receptors. The study profiled the T cell repertoires of about 640 subjects by immunosequencing and related them to cytomegalovirus serostatus. A separate validation cohort of roughly 110 different subjects was used in addition to the approximately 640-subject first cohort. To predict cytomegalovirus infection status, the study combined high-throughput TCR immunosequencing, statistical association of individual TCRs with disease status, and machine learning. A later analysis re-analyzed previously published TCR beta repertoires from 500 to 700 donors and added high-resolution HLA genotyping to study TCR occurrence patterns. Rather than drawing on any new phenotypic data, the later analysis identified candidate immune exposures from TCR beta sequences and the way those sequences occurred across donors. In an earlier analysis of 587 of the donors, high-throughput TCR beta sequencing was used to judge whether each TCR beta V gene segment behaved as functional or pseudogenic. Donor age, sex, ethnicity and CMV serostatus were compiled together with the repertoire data. In a later genetic analysis, genome-wide SNP genotypes for about three fifths of the 666 donors were used, and that subset was treated as a discovery cohort. Every repertoire in the discovery cohort had been generated on one and the same sequencing platform. HLA typing included class I and class II loci at four-digit resolution. Typing coverage differed by locus: A, B, C, DRB1 and DQB1 were typed in roughly 620-640 donors, DQA1 in 522, DPA1 in around 600, and DPB1 in 472. Several DR-DQ haplotypes were treated as single units for association and clustering because of strong linkage in the cohort. Among some 410 genotyped donors of the cohort, an average of about 240,000 unique TCR beta nucleotide sequences were sequenced per donor, about a sixth of them non-productive. The paper as a whole reports these results and caveats: Roughly uniform sequencing depth across donors was assumed in presence/absence analyses, although this assumption may not hold. Most TCR sequences were observed very rarely across donors, whereas some public TCRs were present in many individuals. V-gene and J-gene trimming of TCR beta chains was associated with a missense DCLRE1C variant in a later genetic analysis, and the association was replicated in an independent cohort. Immune exposure information for the cohort was limited to CMV serostatus. In an earlier analysis of fewer than 750 of the donors, most TCR beta V segments were observed in productive rearrangements about 90% or about 30% of the time, broadly matching IMGT annotations. The classifier was reported to diagnose cytomegalovirus status with high specificity and sensitivity in both the original and validation cohorts. In this cohort, only TCR beta chains were sequenced, and detectable features were limited by the absence of alpha or paired-chain data. A further reported finding was that TCR beta sequences accurately predicted the HLA-A and HLA-B alleles for most subjects in the first cohort. In vitro tests confirmed that a few of the cytomegalovirus-associated TCR beta chains recognize cytomegalovirus antigens. A later genetic analysis reported fewer N-insertions in productive TCRs among donors in an Asian-associated ancestry cluster than the roughly 620-donor mean. Specific HLA alleles were associated with more than 15,000 TCR beta sequences at a false discovery rate of 0.05 in a later analysis. Correlated functional status among segregating V segments might be attributable to linkage disequilibrium, but an unknown experimental factor could not be ruled out. Several of the top co-occurrence clusters appeared to be linked to parvovirus B19, influenza, CMV and Epstein-Barr virus, according to a later analysis. A total of 150 to 200 TCR beta chains were listed by the study as associated with cytomegalovirus. Because counts were too low, roughly 18 rarely observed V segments, including chromosome 9 orphons, were left out of the earlier analysis of 587 of the donors. A group of highly shared sequence variants was considered likely to be a technical artifact of the sequencing pipeline. Assigning TCR associations to individual alleles was difficult when HLA alleles, especially DR and DQ, strongly co-occurred. The authors suggested that the approach could potentially be generalized to other disease states and immunological phenotypes. Most CMV-associated TCR beta chains appeared to be HLA-restricted in a later analysis, and the HLA associations seemed to be driven largely by CMV exposure. Because HLA typing was missing for some donors at each locus, association tests included only the typed subset. A later analysis found that HLA-associated TCR beta chains were more clonally expanded and had lower generation probabilities than equally common non-associated chains. Some IMGT-functional V segments, including TRBV6-2 and TRBV6-3, could not be told apart with the 87-base-pair reads, so those segments were excluded. A later analysis found that TCR association rates varied across HLA loci, with DRB1 alleles showing the most associated TCRs and HLA-C alleles the fewest.

Receptors were amplified or captured by the immunoSEQ multiplex PCR assay. For the multiplex PCR, a mixture combining 60 forward primers for TCR Vbeta segments and 13 reverse primers for TCR Jbeta segments was used. The CDR3 region of rearranged TCR beta genes was amplified from genomic DNA by a multiplex PCR assay. The Illumina HiSeq System was used to sequence the amplified TCR beta libraries as 87-base-pair reads. Per the original workflow: Across the roughly 670 repertoires, a later analysis counted some 81 million unique TCR beta chains, 9.5 million to 13 million of which were shared by at least two donors. Raw reads were error-corrected and collapsed into unique sequences with a nearest-neighbor algorithm that merged closely related sequences to remove PCR and sequencing errors. CDR3 sequences were aligned to IMGT reference sequences to assign V, D and J gene segments. For a sequence to be retained, at least a six-nucleotide match to both a V gene segment and a J gene segment was required. A rearrangement counted as productive if the CDR3 had no stop codons and remained in frame with V and J, and every other rearrangement counted as non-productive. Following IMGT convention, CDR3 was defined as the stretch from the second conserved V-encoded cysteine up to the conserved J-encoded phenylalanine. In an earlier analysis of more than 550 of the donors, sequences lacking an unambiguous match to a single V gene segment were excluded. An earlier analysis of almost 600 of the donors classified V segments as functional when productive rearrangements were above 56.7% and as segregating when the standard deviation between donors was above 5%. A statistical classification framework was developed to diagnose cytomegalovirus status using the catalog of TCR beta chain sequences. A later analysis assigned V and J genes by comparing TCR nucleotide sequences with IMGT/GENE-DB human TR gene sequences. The TCRdist pipeline was used in a later analysis to assign CDR3 sequences and most-parsimonious VDJ recombination scenarios. In a later analysis, each TCR beta chain was defined by its CDR3 amino acid sequence together with its V-gene family, and reads without a unique V-gene family were excluded. To address suspected cross-contamination and a sequencing artifact, a later analysis removed over 500 highly shared, low-generation-probability nucleotide sequences. A later analysis calculated a clonal expansion index for each public chain from normalized within-repertoire ranks of inferred template counts. A later analysis computed generation probabilities with a VDJ recombination model fitted to out-of-frame rearrangements, and checked the results against IGoR. In a later analysis, TCR-TCR, TCR-HLA and TCR-CMV co-occurrence was scored with hypergeometric tests, and a repertoire-size bias correction was applied to TCR pairs. In a later analysis, false discovery rates were estimated by permuting HLA or CMV assignments 20 times. In a later analysis, co-occurring TCRs were grouped with DBSCAN, and TCRdist sequence similarity was added when clustering was performed within HLA-allele-positive subsets. Co-occurrence clustering excluded repertoires with fewer than 30,000 or more than 120,000 public chains, plus five with anomalous nucleotide sharing. The table was pulled from immuneACCESS by TCRdb, which kept in-frame rearrangements only. Such tables lose some clones; where checked, under half of the loss comes from unresolved V genes, and the rest has no known cause. V, J and clone size derive from that table, while D and trimming were established from the DNA sequence. The sample yields roughly 200,000 clones; roughly 79% were counted once. The ten largest clonotypes hold 1.5% to 2% of the sample.

Compared with germline, V lacks 4 bases and J lacks 0 bases; bases without a gene match: 3. The CDR3 covers 15 residues, taking in both the cysteine and the phenylalanine. Only CDR3 DNA remains: 45 bases, in frame from the first base. CDR1 is given as MNHEY and CDR2 as SMNVEV, both from the germline V gene (reference sequence). The cohort was made up of 666 healthy bone marrow donors. Cohort members were all nominally healthy when sampled, although unrecorded immune exposures were likely present. The donor was CMV seronegative and belonged to the group of around 400 seronegative cohort members. Every donor gave a peripheral blood sample, and the peripheral blood mononuclear cells from that sample were used for TCR beta sequencing. Genomic DNA was extracted from the blood cell samples with the Qiagen DNeasy Blood Extraction Kit. With regard to this clone: Its antigen remains unidentified. It has no much larger one-base neighbor in the sample; base qualities were not kept.

In this chain, TRBV27 is recombined with TRBJ2-7; the junction holds 10 bases that match TRBD2. The material sequenced was PBMCs. The source of this sequence is a man aged 30 to 45 in good health and CMV-seronegative. Here the CDR3 is given as CASSWTSGSSYEQYF. The bases read TGTGCCAGCAGTTGGACTAGCGGAAGCTCCTACGAGCAGTACTTC.